This passage covers 26 T cell receptor beta chains from one sample sequenced in a study of T cell responses to AZD1222 COVID-19 vaccine. Only in-frame clones appear in the TCRdb table, and some are missing; sequencing was by immunoSEQ multiplex PCR. The sample records 150,000 to 170,000 clones, 86% being singletons. The sequenced sample was peripheral blood, obtained on day 0 of MenACWY control vaccination. All receptors come from an adult in good health.

In regard to this clone: A read error may account for a junction end that differs from germline. The rearrangement uses TRBV20-1 and TRBJ2-1; unclear D gene. Germline loops: CDR1 DFQATT, CDR2 SNEGSKA (reference sequence). The CDR3 has 11 residues. CDR3 DNA: TGCAGTGCTAGAGAGAGGAGAGCTCAGCTCTTC. Protein product: CSARERRAQLF.

The V and J genes are TRBV3-1 (or the pseudogene TRBV3-2) and TRBJ1-1; TRBD1 is a possible D gene (6 bases). V lost 4 bases to trimming and J lost 5 bases, with 17 bases between them. Germline V gene data show CDR1 as LGHDT and CDR2 as YNNKEL (reference sequence). The CDR3 has 15 amino acids. The CDR3 DNA sequence: TGTGCCAGCAGCCCCCTGGTAGGGGGGCGGACTGAAGCTTTCTTT. Its translation is CASSPLVGGRTEAFF.

This clone was counted once. The gene calls are TRBV6-4 and TRBJ2-7; D possibly uses TRBD1 or TRBD2 (6 bases each). The V end lost 7 bases, the J end lost 1 base, and 23 bases lay between the germline ends. Germline V lookup: CDR1 MRHNA, CDR2 SNTAGT. CDR3 length equals 17 residues. CDR3 amino acids: CASTIARGPVLSYEQYV. In nucleotides, the CDR3 is TGTGCCAGCACCATCGCCCGGGGGCCGGTACTATCCTACGAGCAGTACGTC.

This sequence joins TRBV30 and TRBJ2-3; TRBD2 matches at 7 bases. V lost 6 bases to trimming and J lost 2 bases; unmatched junction nucleotides: 8. The CDR3 runs 14 residues. In germline, CDR1 is GTSNPN, CDR2 SVGIG (reference sequence). The CDR3 DNA reads as TGTGCCTGTGGGGGTCTAGCGGTCACAGATACGCAGTATTTT. It specifies CACGGLAVTDTQYF.

The V call is TRBV11-3, the J call TRBJ2-5; D is possibly TRBD1 or TRBD2 (5 bases each). V shed 5 bases and J shed 3 bases, with 22 bases lying between them. Germline V CDR1 and CDR2: SGHNT, YENEEA. The CDR3 is made up of 17 amino acids. The CDR3 DNA is TGTGCCAGCAGCGATTCTGTAACGGGGAGCAGGGAAGAGACCCAGTACTTC. Its translation is CASSDSVTGSREETQYF.

The chain uses TRBV18 and TRBJ1-5; D unresolved. V lost 9 bases to trimming and J lost 9 bases, with 24 bases between them. CDR3 length equals 15 residues. Germline CDR1 reads KGHSH; CDR2 reads LQKENI. CDR3: CASSSSAGSLWPQHF. The CDR3 nucleotides read TGTGCCAGTAGTTCCTCGGCAGGCAGTTTGTGGCCCCAGCATTTT.

V is TRBV12-5 and J is TRBJ1-2, with TRBD1 identical over 9 bases. The germline CDR1 and CDR2 sequences are LGHNT and FRNRAP. V lost 4 bases, J lost 4 bases, and 7 bases stayed unmatched. The CDR3 is 15 residues long. In DNA, the CDR3 is TGTGCTAGTGGTTCCCTCACAGGGGGCACCTATGGCTACACCTTC. It is translated as CASGSLTGGTYGYTF.

This clone appeared once. At the DNA level, this CDR3 is encoded by other sequences in the same sample as well. The chain combines TRBV6-5 with TRBJ1-5; D ambiguous. CDR1 is MNHEY and CDR2 is SVGAGI in the germline V gene. The CDR3 has 13 amino acids. The V end was cut by 0 bases, the J end by 3 bases, with 3 bases between. As DNA, the CDR3 is TGTGCCAGCAGTTACTCGTCCAATCAGCCCCAGCATTTT. This sequence encodes CASSYSSNQPQHF.

The chain is built from TRBV7-2 and TRBJ2-5; TRBD2 aligns across 11 bases. There are 16 residues in the CDR3. The junction had 8 bases not matched to a gene; V was cut back by 3 bases and J by 5 bases. In germline, CDR1 is SGHTA, CDR2 FQGNSA. The CDR3 nucleotides are TGTGCCAGCAGCTTGACCACCGGGACTAGCGGTGAGACCCAGTACTTC. This sequence encodes CASSLTTGTSGETQYF.

The chain employs TRBV7-9 and TRBJ2-7, with 7 bases that match TRBD1. The CDR3 is 15 residues long. Germline V gene lookup returns CDR1 SEHNR and CDR2 FQNEAQ (reference sequence). V shed 4 bases, J shed 0 bases, and the junction held 6 bases outside the gene matches. The CDR3 is CASSSTGTSSYEQYF. The CDR3 DNA sequence: TGTGCCAGCAGCTCGACAGGGACCAGCTCCTACGAGCAGTACTTC.

The rearrangement links TRBV24-1 to TRBJ1-1, with 8 bases aligning to TRBD1. The trim removed 5 bases at V and 4 bases at J, leaving 5 bases unmatched. CDR1 and CDR2 from the germline V gene are KGHDR and SFDVKD. The CDR3 spans 14 residues. The CDR3 sequence is CATSGTTGGTEAFF. The CDR3 nucleotides read TGTGCCACCAGTGGGACCACAGGGGGCACTGAAGCTTTCTTT.

The genes are TRBV5-1 and TRBJ2-3; maybe TRBD1 (5 bases). The germline V gene has CDR1 SGHRS and CDR2 YFSETQ. The CDR3 consists of 16 residues. V was shortened by 4 bases and J by 3 bases, with 18 bases between the two germline ends. The CDR3 protein is CASSLSHGARTDTQYF. The CDR3 nucleotides read TGCGCCAGCAGCCTTAGCCATGGGGCAAGAACAGATACGCAGTATTTT.

The rearrangement uses TRBV28 and TRBJ1-5, with a weak D call TRBD1 (6 bases). The CDR3 totals 14 residues. V lost 5 bases and J 6 bases, leaving 14 bases between the germline ends. The germline gives CDR1 MDHEN, CDR2 SYDVKM. CDR3 in DNA: TGTGCCAGCAGTCCCACAGGGTGGGTTCAGCCCCAGCATTTT. This sequence encodes CASSPTGWVQPQHF. Supplemented by reference TRBV28 and TRBJ1-5, the full variable domain reads DVKVTQSSRYLVKRTGEKVFLECVQDMDHENMFWYRQDPGLGLRLIYFSYDVKMKEKGDIPEGYSVSREKKERFSLILESASTNQTSMYLCASSPTGWVQPQHFGDGTRLSIL.

This chain links TRBV28 with TRBJ2-1, with D hard to call. This CDR3 has 12 amino acids. The V end lost 6 bases, the J end lost 7 bases, and 10 bases lay between the germline ends. Per the germline V gene, CDR1 is MDHEN and CDR2 is SYDVKM. The chain's CDR3 is CASSPPTNEQFF. For the CDR3, the DNA is TGTGCCAGCAGCCCACCTACGAATGAGCAGTTCTTC.

V is TRBV11-3 and J is TRBJ2-1; 9 bases are shared with TRBD2. Germline V gene sequence: CDR1 SGHNT, CDR2 YENEEA. J gave up 4 bases and V 5 bases, and 6 bases lay outside the gene matches. This CDR3 spans 15 amino acids. CDR3 DNA sequence: TGTGCCAGCAGCCATGGACTAGCGACATACAATGAGCAGTTCTTC. This sequence encodes CASSHGLATYNEQFF.

The chain couples TRBV15 to TRBJ2-3; possible D gene TRBD2, 5 bases. This CDR3 comprises 16 residues. Germline V CDR1 and CDR2: LNHNV, YYDKDF (reference sequence). V shed 1 base and J shed 8 bases, with 19 bases lying between them. CDR3 sequence reads: CATSRGQGALGVTQYF. The CDR3, as DNA: TGTGCCACCAGCAGAGGCCAAGGAGCCCTCGGGGTTACGCAGTATTTT.

This rearrangement joins TRBV24-1 to TRBJ1-2; D is unresolved. Trimming removed 0 bases from V and 5 bases from J, with 3 bases in between. In germline, CDR1 is KGHDR, CDR2 SFDVKD. There are 12 residues in the CDR3. The CDR3 sequence: CATSDLAYGYTF. As DNA, the CDR3 is TGTGCCACCAGTGATTTGGCTTATGGCTACACCTTC.

The chain uses TRBV19 and TRBJ1-2; TRBD1 is a possible D gene (5 bases). The CDR3 consists of 15 residues. Germline V gene sequence: CDR1 LNHDA, CDR2 SQIVND (reference sequence). V was shortened by 1 base and J by 0 bases, with 9 bases between the two germline ends. The CDR3 sequence is CASSIVQGANYGYTF. The CDR3 region has the DNA TGTGCCAGTAGTATAGTCCAGGGAGCTAACTATGGCTACACCTTC.

CDR3 protein: CASSLPGGPGNEQFF. The DNA for the CDR3 is TGTGCCAGCAGCTTGCCGGGAGGGCCTGGCAATGAGCAGTTCTTC. The chain employs TRBV5-4 and TRBJ2-1; TRBD2 agrees at 8 bases. The CDR3 contains 15 residues. The V gene's germline CDR1 is SGHNT and CDR2 YYREEE (reference sequence). V lost 1 base to trimming and J lost 6 bases; unmatched junction nucleotides: 6.

The chain employs TRBV5-1 and TRBJ1-3; D not certain. Germline values: CDR1 SGHRS, CDR2 YFSETQ. The V gene lost 4 bases and the J gene lost 0 bases, with 8 bases spanning the gap. The CDR3 is 14 residues long. CDR3: CASSLGYSGNTIYF. As DNA, the CDR3 is TGCGCCAGCAGCCTGGGTTACTCTGGAAACACCATATATTTT.

The chain employs TRBV5-1 and TRBJ1-2; D is uncertain. The CDR3 is made up of 12 amino acids. Trimming stripped 4 bases from V and 7 bases from J, with 11 bases between. Germline V CDR1 and CDR2: SGHRS, YFSETQ. The CDR3 sequence is CASSASSLGYTF. CDR3 coding DNA: TGCGCCAGCAGCGCCTCTTCGCTTGGCTACACCTTC.

This chain connects TRBV28 to TRBJ1-6, with 8 bases that match TRBD1. The CDR3 loop spans 17 amino acids. Germline CDR1 and CDR2: MDHEN and SYDVKM. The ends lost 5 bases at V and 8 bases at J; junction bases unmatched: 14. In nucleotides, the CDR3 is TGTGCCAGCAGTCTCCTTAAGGACAGGGTCTTTTATTCACCCCTCCACTTT. It translates to CASSLLKDRVFYSPLHF.

The V gene is TRBV30, the J gene TRBJ1-5; TRBD1 might be the D (5 bases). The CDR3 runs to 16 residues. V lost 5 bases and J lost 6, with 23 bases in between. Germline CDR1 is GTSNPN and CDR2 is SVGIG (reference sequence). In DNA form, the CDR3 reads TGTGCCTGGTCTGGAGGGGTTATGGCAAATAGTCAGCCCCAGCATTTT. Protein sequence: CAWSGGVMANSQPQHF. Variable domain in full (rest from reference TRBV30 and TRBJ1-5): SQTIHQWPATLVQPVGSPLSLECTVEGTSNPNLYWYRQAAGRGLQLLFYSVGIGQISSEVPQNLSASRPQDRQFILSSKKLLLSDSGFYLCAWSGGVMANSQPQHFGDGTRLSIL.

V and J are TRBV7-9 and TRBJ1-4, with D possibly matching TRBD1 (5 bases). This CDR3 has 15 residues. V lost 6 bases and J 8 bases, leaving 19 bases between the germline ends. Germline CDR1 SEHNR, CDR2 FQNEAQ (reference sequence). The CDR3 sequence is CASSSTYGGKEKLFF. The CDR3 nucleotides are TGTGCCAGCAGTTCAACCTATGGGGGTAAAGAAAAACTGTTTTTT.

V gene TRBV27 combines with J gene TRBJ1-3; unclear D gene. V was shortened by 1 base and J by 1 base, with 17 bases between the two germline ends. Germline lookup yields CDR1 MNHEY and CDR2 SMNVEV (reference sequence). The CDR3 length is 18 residues. The CDR3 here is CASSLFIPGQSSGNTIYF. As DNA, the CDR3 is TGTGCCAGCAGTTTATTCATCCCTGGGCAGTCTTCTGGAAACACCATATATTTT.

This chain links TRBV6-5 with TRBJ1-6; D remains ambiguous. In germline, CDR1 is MNHEY, CDR2 SVGAGI. Trimming pared 2 bases from V and 9 bases from J, leaving 17 bases between. The CDR3 totals 16 residues. The CDR3 DNA follows: TGTGCCAGCAGTTACAAGGCCCGGGTCGGTGGTTCACCCCTCCACTTT. This translates into CASSYKARVGGSPLHF.